This T cell receptor (beta chain) was sequenced for a study of blood T cell repertoires in COVID-19. Whole-study context: COVID-19 samples collected from the United States, Italy and Spain covered acute and convalescent phases. T cells, B-cell-depleted T cells, or PBMCs supplied cDNA or gDNA.

In the source study's methods: Amplifying reference gene primers gave estimates of nucleated cell counts. The protocol was immunoSEQ multiplex PCR, while the TCRdb copy is restricted to in-frame clones and leaves out a portion. That table gives V, J and clone size, and the DNA gave D and trimming. The repertoire holds about 230,000 clones, with about four fifths as singletons. This CDR3 region has 15 residues. Trimming removed 0 bases at V and 8 bases at J, with 15 bases between. The germline gives CDR1 SGDLS, CDR2 YYNGEE. This chain connects TRBV9 to TRBJ2-1; possibly TRBD1 for D (6 bases). The sample comprised peripheral blood. The sequence was obtained from a man between 40 and 49 years old with active or convalescent COVID-19. The CDR3 coding sequence is TGTGCCAGCAGCGTAGCACCCCAAGGGGGACATGAGCAGTTCTTC. It is translated as CASSVAPQGGHEQFF.